The next 29 T cell receptor beta chains were all read from a single sample in a study of neurological immune-mediated disorders. Each CDR3 protein is one row after TCRdb ran MiXCR on the 5' RACE reads. The table shows about 77,000 distinct CDR3 sequences, with around a tenth occurring only once. The sample consisted of PBMCs. These receptors all come from a man in his forties or fifties in good health.

This clonotype came up many times. At one boundary the junction diverges from the germline segment, which might be a read error. V is TRBV5-1 and J is TRBJ1-2; D not resolved. Germline V gene sequence: CDR1 SGHRS, CDR2 YFSETQ. This CDR3 spans 13 amino acids. CDR3 coding DNA: TGCGCCAGCAGCTTGGGTTTGGACCACCGCTTCTCCTTC. This gives the protein CASSLGLDHRFSF.

The table lists this clonotype with many counts. The rearrangement uses TRBV9 and TRBJ2-3, with D perhaps matching TRBD2 (7 bases). The CDR3 runs 18 residues. Trimming took 5 bases from V and 5 from J, leaving 27 bases between them. The V gene's germline CDR1 is SGDLS and CDR2 YYNGEE. The CDR3 is CASSLSGGGLLGGDTQYF. The DNA of the CDR3 is TGTGCCAGCAGTTTGAGTGGCGGGGGCCTCCTCGGGGGAGATACGCAGTATTTT.

This clonotype was detected a few times. V and J are TRBV18 and TRBJ1-1; a weak D match, TRBD1 (6 bases). The ends were cut back, 5 bases at V and 0 bases at J, with 16 bases in the middle. The CDR3 extends over 16 amino acids. Germline CDR1 reads KGHSH; CDR2 reads LQKENI. CDR3 nucleotide sequence: TGTGCCAGCTCAACATACAGGGCTGGCCTGAACACTGAAGCTTTCTTT. It translates to CASSTYRAGLNTEAFF.

A remark on this clonotype: This is likely a read error, given that the CDR3 carries no conserved phenylalanine or tryptophan at its end. V usage is TRBV28 and J usage is TRBJ2-7; the match to TRBD1 covers 10 bases. The V segment lost 4 bases and the J segment 4 bases; nucleotides outside the gene matches: 4. Germline CDR1 reads MDHEN; CDR2 reads SYDVKM. This CDR3 comprises 14 residues. The CDR3 region is CASSSGQGTYEQYL. DNA of the CDR3: TGTGCCAGCAGTTCGGGACAGGGGACTTACGAGCAGTACCTC.

This clonotype came up many times. The chain has TRBV12-3 or TRBV12-4 and TRBJ1-6, with a possible D match to TRBD1 (5 bases). Trimming stripped 7 bases from V and 6 bases from J, with 13 bases between. This CDR3 comprises 14 residues. The CDR3 loop reads CASKFQGVNSPLHF. The CDR3 nucleotides are TGTGCCAGCAAATTTCAGGGAGTTAATTCACCCCTCCACTTT.

In this sample, this clonotype is medium-sized (0.01 to 0.1%). V gene TRBV7-9 combines with J gene TRBJ2-1, with D uncertain. Germline lookup yields CDR1 SEHNR and CDR2 FQNEAQ (reference sequence). Between the trimmed V and J ends, which lost 1 base and 3 bases, there was a span of 1 base. The CDR3 spans 12 residues. CDR3: CASSLDYNEQFF. In DNA form, the CDR3 reads TGTGCCAGCAGCTTAGACTACAATGAGCAGTTCTTC.

This clonotype was recorded at least ten times. V gene TRBV20-1 combines with J gene TRBJ2-5; D not resolved. CDR1 is DFQATT, CDR2 SNEGSKA, per germline (reference sequence). CDR3 size: 11 residues. Trimming left V 7 bases short and J 1 base short, with 7 bases between. The CDR3 loop is CSGIIQETQYF. CDR3 in DNA: TGCAGTGGTATAATCCAAGAGACCCAGTACTTC.

This clonotype showed up many times. V gene TRBV7-3 combines with J gene TRBJ2-1; 7 bases align to TRBD1. The CDR3 extends over 13 amino acids. Germline V lookup: CDR1 SGHTA, CDR2 FQGTGA. Trimming took 5 bases from V and 7 from J; bases not matched to a gene: 5. The CDR3 spells CASSTQTGNEQFF. CDR3 in DNA: TGTGCCAGCAGCACTCAGACAGGGAATGAGCAGTTCTTC.

The sample holds many counts of this clonotype. The chain links TRBV3-1 to TRBJ2-2; the match to TRBD2 covers 9 bases. CDR1 LGHDT and CDR2 YNNKEL come from the germline V gene (reference sequence). After removal of 5 bases from V and 4 bases from J, the junction contained 5 bases not matched to a gene. The CDR3 is made up of 15 amino acids. The CDR3 DNA reads TGTGCCAGCAGCGGGCGGACTAGCGCCACCGGGGAGCTGTTTTTT. This codes for CASSGRTSATGELFF.

This clonotype was seen ten or more times. The rearrangement links TRBV3-1 to TRBJ2-1; no clear D. CDR3 length: 14 residues. V was pared by 1 base and J by 5 bases, with 9 bases between. Per the germline V gene, CDR1 is LGHDT and CDR2 is YNNKEL (reference sequence). CDR3 nucleotides: TGTGCCAGCAGCCAAGGGAAGCGACACAATGAGCAGTTCTTC. The encoded protein is CASSQGKRHNEQFF.

This clonotype was observed at least ten times. The genes are TRBV27 and TRBJ1-2; D is possibly TRBD1 (6 bases). The germline V gene has CDR1 MNHEY and CDR2 SMNVEV (reference sequence). Trimming removed 4 bases at V and 2 bases at J, with 14 bases between. The CDR3 has 15 residues. The DNA of the CDR3 is TGTGCCAGCAGTTCTCGCCCTACAGGGAACTATGGCTACACCTTC. This gives the protein CASSSRPTGNYGYTF.

This clonotype has a count of ten or more. The chain joins TRBV3-1 to TRBJ2-1; D not certain. The CDR3 sequence is 13 residues long. V was cut by 1 base and J by 6 bases, with 7 bases left in between. Germline-derived CDR1 and CDR2 are LGHDT and YNNKEL (reference sequence). CDR3 loop: CASSQARINEQFF. CDR3 in DNA: TGTGCCAGCAGCCAAGCCCGGATCAATGAGCAGTTCTTC.

The chain couples TRBV20-1 to TRBJ2-1; 8 bases align to TRBD2. Germline V gives CDR1 DFQATT, CDR2 SNEGSKA (reference sequence). V trimming: 3 bases; J trimming: 4 bases; junction bases outside the gene matches: 5. This CDR3 has 14 amino acids. The CDR3, as DNA: TGCAGTGCTAGCTCGGGGGGGGGATACAATGAGCAGTTCTTC. This translates into CSASSGGGYNEQFF.

This clonotype was recorded many times. The chain is built from TRBV29-1 and TRBJ2-1; 13 nucleotides align to TRBD2. After removal of 7 bases from V and 8 bases from J, the junction contained 8 bases not matched to a gene. This CDR3 spans 14 amino acids. The germline V gene encodes CDR1 SQVTM and CDR2 ANQGSEA. The CDR3 nucleotides read TGCAGCGGCCGACTAGCGGGAGGAAGAGATGAGCAGTTCTTC. Residues: CSGRLAGGRDEQFF.

This clonotype was seen ten or more times. The rearrangement uses TRBV27 and TRBJ2-7, with TRBD2 matching 10 bases. In germline, CDR1 is MNHEY, CDR2 SMNVEV (reference sequence). This CDR3 has 15 residues. With V trimmed by 3 bases and J by 0 bases, 2 bases remained unmatched. The CDR3 protein is CASSFSGRSSYEQYF. Here the CDR3 DNA reads TGTGCCAGCAGTTTTAGCGGGAGGAGCTCCTACGAGCAGTACTTC.

Ten or more counts support this clonotype. The V and J genes are TRBV7-6 and TRBJ2-7; D is uncertain. CDR3 length: 13 residues. V gave up 5 bases and J gave up 3 bases, with 11 bases separating them. Germline lookup yields CDR1 SGHVS and CDR2 FNYEAQ. This CDR3 reads CASSPLGNYEQYF. CDR3 bases: TGTGCCAGCAGCCCCCTGGGAAACTACGAGCAGTACTTC.

This clonotype was counted a few times. This rearrangement joins TRBV29-1 to TRBJ1-2; weak D call: TRBD1 (5 bases). V lost 2 bases, J lost 2 bases, and 9 bases lay in between. Germline V gives CDR1 SQVTM, CDR2 ANQGSEA. The CDR3 is 13 residues long. The CDR3 nucleotides read TGCAGCGTTGAAACAGGATCCAACTATGGCTACACCTTC. It encodes CSVETGSNYGYTF.

This clonotype has at least ten counts. The chain uses TRBV20-1 and TRBJ2-6; D ambiguous. The CDR3 sequence is 14 residues long. V lost 3 bases and J 3 bases, leaving 9 bases between the germline ends. Germline V gene sequence: CDR1 DFQATT, CDR2 SNEGSKA (reference sequence). CDR3 residues: CSASKEVGANVLTF. CDR3 DNA: TGCAGTGCTAGTAAAGAGGTTGGGGCCAACGTCCTGACTTTC.

Only a few counts were recorded for this clonotype. V and J are TRBV20-1 and TRBJ2-7; D gene ambiguous. With 1 base removed from V and 3 bases from J, the gap between germline ends came to 10 bases. The CDR3 sequence is 13 residues long. CDR1 and CDR2 from the germline V gene are DFQATT and SNEGSKA (reference sequence). The CDR3 reads CSARGLGVYEQYF. The CDR3 region has the DNA TGCAGTGCTAGAGGTCTAGGCGTCTACGAGCAGTACTTC.

In this sample, this clonotype turned up many times. This rearrangement joins TRBV5-1 to TRBJ2-7; 10 bases are a match to TRBD2. The CDR3 runs to 16 residues. The V gene's germline CDR1 is SGHRS and CDR2 YFSETQ. V was clipped by 0 bases and J by 8 bases; unmatched bases: 11. DNA for the CDR3: TGCGCCAGCAGCTTGGCTCTAGCGGGAGACATGGGCAAGCAGTACTTC. The encoded protein is CASSLALAGDMGKQYF.

V is TRBV10-3 and J is TRBJ2-1; 14 bases agree with TRBD2. The J segment lost 0 bases and the V segment lost 2 bases, leaving 6 bases of the junction unmatched. The CDR3 has 19 amino acids. Germline V lookup: CDR1 ENHRY, CDR2 SYGVKD. The CDR3 coding sequence is TGTGCCATCAGTGAGGGACTAGCGGGAGGAAAGAGCTCCTACAATGAGCAGTTCTTC. It encodes CAISEGLAGGKSSYNEQFF.

This clonotype has at least ten counts. V usage is TRBV12-3 or TRBV12-4 and J usage is TRBJ2-1; D not resolved. This CDR3 is 11 amino acids long. Trimming removed 8 bases from V and 16 bases from J, with 18 bases in between. The CDR3 loop reads CASSPETTKFF. Written as DNA, the CDR3 is TGTGCCAGCTCTCCGGAGACAACGAAATTCTTC.

This clonotype was recorded many times. The chain combines TRBV29-1 with TRBJ1-1; maybe TRBD1 (5 bases). Trimming removed 4 bases from V and 0 bases from J, with 12 bases in between. CDR1 SQVTM and CDR2 ANQGSEA come from the germline V gene. The CDR3 spans 14 residues. CDR3 DNA: TGCAGCGTTGGGCGACAGTCTATGAACACTGAAGCTTTCTTT. This codes for CSVGRQSMNTEAFF.

This clonotype appeared many times. This sequence joins TRBV20-1 and TRBJ2-7; D is uncertain. CDR1 DFQATT and CDR2 SNEGSKA come from the germline V gene (reference sequence). V was trimmed by 2 bases and J by 2 bases, leaving 7 bases between them. The CDR3 loop spans 12 amino acids. The DNA of the CDR3 is TGCAGTGCTAGATACCGAACCTACGAGCAGTACTTC. Translating gives CSARYRTYEQYF.

This clonotype was detected many times. This chain connects TRBV20-1 to TRBJ1-2; TRBD1 aligns across 8 bases. CDR1 DFQATT and CDR2 SNEGSKA come from the germline V gene (reference sequence). Trimming at V came to 6 bases and at J to 7 bases, leaving 7 bases not matched to a gene. The CDR3 loop spans 12 amino acids. CDR3 protein: CSAGAGGSGYTF. DNA of the CDR3: TGCAGTGCCGGCGCAGGGGGCTCTGGCTACACCTTC.

This clonotype has just a few counts. The V gene is TRBV4-3, the J gene TRBJ2-7; 8 nucleotides line up with TRBD1. V lost 4 bases to trimming and J lost 0 bases; unmatched junction nucleotides: 14. The CDR3 totals 18 residues. The germline V gene has CDR1 LGHNA and CDR2 YSLEER. CDR3 region: CASSLSLTGALSSYEQYF. CDR3 nucleotide sequence: TGCGCCAGCAGCCTCTCTTTGACAGGGGCCCTTAGCTCCTACGAGCAGTACTTC.

The gene calls are TRBV12-3 or TRBV12-4 and TRBJ1-1; possible D gene TRBD1, 5 bases. This CDR3 has 16 amino acids. V was shortened by 10 bases and J by 2 bases, with 23 bases between the two germline ends. CDR3 region: CANSDGPGRPNTEAFF. CDR3 in DNA: TGTGCCAACAGCGACGGGCCGGGACGGCCTAACACTGAAGCTTTCTTT.

The DNA for the CDR3 is TGTGCCAGCAGTTATGGGGGGGGCGCCTTTCAAGAGACCCAGTACTTC. Amino acid sequence: CASSYGGGAFQETQYF. This chain connects TRBV6-2 or TRBV6-3 to TRBJ2-5; D perhaps matches TRBD2 (7 bases). The CDR3 loop spans 16 amino acids. With 3 bases removed from V and 2 bases from J, the gap between germline ends came to 16 bases. CDR1 and CDR2 (germline): MNHEY, SVGEGT.

This clonotype was detected ten times or more. V gene TRBV15 combines with J gene TRBJ2-7, with D maybe TRBD2 (6 bases). This CDR3 region has 14 residues. Germline V lookup: CDR1 LNHNV, CDR2 YYDKDF (reference sequence). The ends were cut back, 5 bases at V and 2 bases at J, with 13 bases in the middle. CDR3 nucleotide sequence: TGTGCCACCAGCGACCGGGAGCAGCCCTACGAGCAGTACTTC. It encodes CATSDREQPYEQYF.